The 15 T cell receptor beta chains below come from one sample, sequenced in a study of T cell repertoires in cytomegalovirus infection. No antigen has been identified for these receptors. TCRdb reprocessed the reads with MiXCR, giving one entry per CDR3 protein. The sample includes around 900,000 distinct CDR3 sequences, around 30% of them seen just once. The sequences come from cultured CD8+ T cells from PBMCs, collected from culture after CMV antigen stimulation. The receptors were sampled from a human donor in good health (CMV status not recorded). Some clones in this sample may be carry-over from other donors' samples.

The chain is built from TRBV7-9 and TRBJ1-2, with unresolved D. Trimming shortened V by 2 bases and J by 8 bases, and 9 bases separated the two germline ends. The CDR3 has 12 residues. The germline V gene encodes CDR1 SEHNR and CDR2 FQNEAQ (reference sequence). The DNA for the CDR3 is TGTGCCAGCAGCTTAATTTCTGCAGGCTACACCTTC. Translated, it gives CASSLISAGYTF.

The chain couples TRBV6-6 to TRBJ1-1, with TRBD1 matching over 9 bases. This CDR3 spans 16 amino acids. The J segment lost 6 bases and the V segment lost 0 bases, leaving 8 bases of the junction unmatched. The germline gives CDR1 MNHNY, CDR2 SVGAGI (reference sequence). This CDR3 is CASSYSGDRGIAEAFF. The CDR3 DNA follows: TGTGCCAGCAGTTACTCCGGCGACAGGGGGATCGCTGAAGCTTTCTTT.

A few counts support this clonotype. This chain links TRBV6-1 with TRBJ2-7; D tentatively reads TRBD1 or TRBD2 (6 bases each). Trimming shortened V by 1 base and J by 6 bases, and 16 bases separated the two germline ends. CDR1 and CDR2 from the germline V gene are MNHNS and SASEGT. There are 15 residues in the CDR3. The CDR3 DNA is TGTGCCAGCAGTGAAGGGGGCCGGGGGCTAGTCGAGCAGTACGTC. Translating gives CASSEGGRGLVEQYV.

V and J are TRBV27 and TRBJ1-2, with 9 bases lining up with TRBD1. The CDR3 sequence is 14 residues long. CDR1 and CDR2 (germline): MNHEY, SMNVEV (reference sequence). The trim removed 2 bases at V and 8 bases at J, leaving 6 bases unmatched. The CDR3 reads CASSLVGQGRGYTF. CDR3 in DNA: TGTGCCAGCAGTTTAGTGGGACAGGGTCGAGGCTACACCTTC.

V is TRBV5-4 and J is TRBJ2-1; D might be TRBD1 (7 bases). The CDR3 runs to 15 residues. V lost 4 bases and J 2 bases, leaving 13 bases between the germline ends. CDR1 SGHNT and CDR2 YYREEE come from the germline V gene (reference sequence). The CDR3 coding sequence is TGTGCCAGCAGCCCAGGGGGGCGGACCTACAATGAGCAGTTCTTC. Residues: CASSPGGRTYNEQFF.

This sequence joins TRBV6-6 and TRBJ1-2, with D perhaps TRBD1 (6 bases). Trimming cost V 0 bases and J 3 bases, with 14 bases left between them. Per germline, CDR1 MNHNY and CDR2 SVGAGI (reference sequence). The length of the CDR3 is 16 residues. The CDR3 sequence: CASSYSFPGAHYGYTF. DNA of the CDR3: TGTGCCAGCAGTTACTCGTTTCCAGGGGCTCACTATGGCTACACCTTC.

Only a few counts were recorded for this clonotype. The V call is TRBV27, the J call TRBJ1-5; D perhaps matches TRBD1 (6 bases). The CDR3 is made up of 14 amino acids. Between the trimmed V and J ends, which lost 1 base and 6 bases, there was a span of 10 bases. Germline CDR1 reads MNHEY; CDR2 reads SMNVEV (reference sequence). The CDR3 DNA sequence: TGTGCCAGCAGTTTATTTGGGGGCGGTCAGCCCCAGCATTTT. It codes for CASSLFGGGQPQHF.

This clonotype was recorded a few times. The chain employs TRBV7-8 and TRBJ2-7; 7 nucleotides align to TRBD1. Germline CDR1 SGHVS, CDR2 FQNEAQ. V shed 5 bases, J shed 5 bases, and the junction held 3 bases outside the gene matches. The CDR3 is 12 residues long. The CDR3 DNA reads TGTGCCAGCAGCAAGACAGGGAACGAGCAGTACGTC. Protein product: CASSKTGNEQYV.

The CDR3 region has the DNA TGTGCCAGCAGTGATCCCCGACAGGGGAAGAATCAGCCCCAGCATTTT. Encoded protein: CASSDPRQGKNQPQHF. V gene TRBV2 combines with J gene TRBJ1-5; 8 nucleotides match TRBD1. Germline V gene lookup returns CDR1 SNHLY and CDR2 FYNNEI. J gave up 4 bases and V 3 bases, and 8 bases lay outside the gene matches. CDR3 length: 16 residues. Combining the CDR3 with reference TRBV2 and TRBJ1-5 gives the whole variable domain EPEVTQTPSHQVTQMGQEVILRCVPISNHLYFYWYRQILGQKVEFLVSFYNNEISEKSEIFDDQFSVERPDGSNFTLKIRSTKLEDSAMYFCASSDPRQGKNQPQHFGDGTRLSIL.

CDR3 residues: CASSYSNSFSRDTQYF. DNA of the CDR3: TGTGCCAGCAGTTACTCGAATTCCTTTTCGCGGGATACGCAGTATTTT. The chain carries TRBV6-2 or TRBV6-3 and TRBJ2-3, with D unclear. CDR1 and CDR2 (germline): MNHEY, SVGEGT. V was cut by 0 bases and J by 6 bases, with 16 bases left in between. The CDR3 has 16 residues.

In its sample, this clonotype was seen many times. CDR3 bases: TGTGCCAGCAGCTTAGCGGGACAGGGGTCACCCCTCCACTTT. This encodes CASSLAGQGSPLHF. The chain uses TRBV7-9 and TRBJ1-6; 10 positions match TRBD1. The V gene's germline CDR1 is SEHNR and CDR2 FQNEAQ (reference sequence). J lost 10 bases, V lost 0 bases, and 0 bases had no gene match. This CDR3 is 14 amino acids long.

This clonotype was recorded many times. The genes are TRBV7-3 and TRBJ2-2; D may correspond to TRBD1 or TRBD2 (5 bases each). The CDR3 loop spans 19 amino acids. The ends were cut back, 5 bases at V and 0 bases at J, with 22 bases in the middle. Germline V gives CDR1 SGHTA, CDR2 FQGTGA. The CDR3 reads CASSRFPGPRPANTGELFF. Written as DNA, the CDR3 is TGTGCCAGCAGCCGTTTCCCGGGACCCCGGCCGGCGAACACCGGGGAGCTGTTTTTT.

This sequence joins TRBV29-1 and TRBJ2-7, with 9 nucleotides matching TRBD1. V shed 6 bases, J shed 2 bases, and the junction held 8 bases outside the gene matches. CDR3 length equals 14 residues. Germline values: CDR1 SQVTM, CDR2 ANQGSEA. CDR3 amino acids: CSVAGTGRTYEQYF. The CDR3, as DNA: TGCAGCGTCGCCGGGACAGGGAGGACCTACGAGCAGTACTTC.

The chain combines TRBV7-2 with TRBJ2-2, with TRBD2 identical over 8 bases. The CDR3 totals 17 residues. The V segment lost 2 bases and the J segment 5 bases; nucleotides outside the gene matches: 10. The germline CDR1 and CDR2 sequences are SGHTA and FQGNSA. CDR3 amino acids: CTSSLSGTGGRTGELFF. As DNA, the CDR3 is TGTACCAGCAGCTTATCAGGGACGGGGGGGCGGACCGGGGAGCTGTTTTTT.

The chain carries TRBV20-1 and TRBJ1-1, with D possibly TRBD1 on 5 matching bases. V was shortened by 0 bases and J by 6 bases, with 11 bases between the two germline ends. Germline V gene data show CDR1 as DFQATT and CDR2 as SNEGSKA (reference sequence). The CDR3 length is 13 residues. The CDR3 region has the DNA TGCAGTGCTAGAGACAGGGTGCGGGCTGAAGCTTTCTTT. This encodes CSARDRVRAEAFF.